Below are 24 T cell receptor beta chains sequenced from a single sample in a study of blood T cell repertoires in COVID-19. This table comes from immunoSEQ multiplex PCR, and its TCRdb copy is limited to in-frame clones, with some not included. This table holds 100,000 to 150,000 clones, approximately 89% found once. The sample was peripheral blood. The receptors were gathered from a woman aged 80 or older with COVID-19, enrolled during active disease.

The CDR3, as DNA: TGTGCCAGCAGTCCGACAGGCTACGAGCAGTACTTC. Amino acid sequence: CASSPTGYEQYF. J is TRBJ2-7 and V is TRBV27; TRBD1 is a possible D gene (6 bases). Germline CDR1 reads MNHEY; CDR2 reads SMNVEV (reference sequence). V lost 5 bases to trimming and J lost 3 bases, with 8 bases between them. The CDR3 has 12 residues.

This clone was counted a few times. The CDR3: CASSSLTNRASSYEQYF. DNA of the CDR3: TGTGCCAGCAGTTCCCTTACCAACAGGGCCAGCTCCTACGAGCAGTACTTC. This chain joins TRBV27 and TRBJ2-7; tentative D call: TRBD1 (6 bases). The V end lost 4 bases, the J end lost 0 bases, and 19 bases lay between the germline ends. Germline lookup yields CDR1 MNHEY and CDR2 SMNVEV (reference sequence). The CDR3 is 17 amino acids.

V and J are TRBV19 and TRBJ1-4; the match to TRBD1 covers 11 bases. The ends lost 10 bases at V and 8 bases at J; junction bases unmatched: 6. Germline assignment: CDR1 LNHDA and CDR2 SQIVND (reference sequence). This CDR3 has 13 amino acids. CDR3 residues: CATAGQGGEKLFF. Here the CDR3 DNA reads TGTGCCACTGCGGGACAGGGGGGAGAAAAACTGTTTTTT.

The V call is TRBV10-3, the J call TRBJ1-5; a possible D gene is TRBD1 (5 bases). V was shortened by 3 bases and J by 5 bases, with 11 bases between the two germline ends. CDR1 ENHRY and CDR2 SYGVKD come from the germline V gene. The CDR3 runs 14 residues. CDR3 region: CAISDSGGYQPQHF. In nucleotides, the CDR3 is TGTGCCATCAGTGACTCCGGGGGGTATCAGCCCCAGCATTTT.

This clone has only a few counts. The chain is built from TRBV29-1 and TRBJ1-4; 10 nucleotides agree with TRBD1. The CDR3 covers 13 residues. Germline V gene data show CDR1 as SQVTM and CDR2 as ANQGSEA. V trimming: 6 bases; J trimming: 8 bases; junction bases outside the gene matches: 6. CDR3 nucleotides: TGCAGCGTCGGACAGGGGGGTGGGGAAAAACTGTTTTTT. Translation: CSVGQGGGEKLFF.

For the CDR3, the DNA is TGTGCCGAGGGGGCCCCCCCCGGGGAGCTGTTTTTT. It specifies CAEGAPPGELFF. The V gene is TRBV6-5, the J gene TRBJ2-2; 7 nucleotides align to TRBD1. V lost 11 bases to trimming and J lost 6 bases; unmatched junction nucleotides: 6. This CDR3 is built from 12 residues. CDR1 is MNHEY, CDR2 SVGAGI, per germline.

The rearrangement uses TRBV19 and TRBJ1-1, with 10 nucleotides matching TRBD1. Unmatched junction bases numbered 9, after V lost 5 bases and J lost 3 bases. CDR3 length equals 16 residues. Germline CDR1 and CDR2: LNHDA and SQIVND (reference sequence). Here the CDR3 reads CASSPRQGASDTEAFF. The CDR3 DNA reads TGTGCCAGTAGTCCCCGACAGGGGGCGTCCGACACTGAAGCTTTCTTT.

The chain has TRBV5-3 and TRBJ2-1, with a weak D call TRBD1 (5 bases). TRBV5-3 belongs to the ORF category, with a function that is uncertain. The CDR3 loop spans 16 amino acids. V was pared by 0 bases and J by 1 base, with 11 bases between. CDR3 amino acids: CARSLAGMWSYNEQFF. As DNA, the CDR3 is TGTGCCAGAAGCTTGGCAGGGATGTGGTCCTACAATGAGCAGTTCTTC.

The CDR3 reads CASSAAGRPQETQYF. The CDR3 coding sequence is TGTGCCAGCAGCGCTGCCGGGAGGCCACAAGAGACCCAGTACTTC. V usage is TRBV9 and J usage is TRBJ2-5, with 7 bases identical to TRBD2. J was trimmed by 2 bases and V by 3 bases; bases with no gene match: 7. CDR1 SGDLS and CDR2 YYNGEE come from the germline V gene. CDR3 length: 15 amino acids.

CDR3 residues: CASSLGYSPLHF. The DNA for the CDR3 is TGTGCCAGCAGTTTGGGCTATTCACCCCTCCACTTT. This sequence joins TRBV12-3 or TRBV12-4 and TRBJ1-6; D is unclear. CDR3 length: 12 amino acids. The ends were cut back, 3 bases at V and 8 bases at J, with 5 bases in the middle.

On this clone itself: Other DNA sequences of this sample code for an identical CDR3. J is TRBJ1-5 and V is TRBV7-9; D remains unclear. V lost 5 bases to trimming and J lost 7 bases, with 9 bases between them. The length of the CDR3 is 12 residues. In germline, CDR1 is SEHNR, CDR2 FQNEAQ (reference sequence). The CDR3 region has the DNA TGTGCCAGCAGCCTTGATGGCCAGCCCCAGCATTTT. It is translated as CASSLDGQPQHF.

This chain uses TRBV20-1 with TRBJ2-1, with 10 bases identical to TRBD2. This CDR3 contains 15 residues. With V trimmed by 3 bases and J by 6 bases, 8 bases remained unmatched. The germline V gene has CDR1 DFQATT and CDR2 SNEGSKA (reference sequence). In DNA form, the CDR3 reads TGCAGTGCTAGTTCTACCGGACTAGCGGTCAATGAGCAGTTCTTC. Protein: CSASSTGLAVNEQFF.

V usage is TRBV28 and J usage is TRBJ1-1, with 7 bases identical to TRBD1. This CDR3 is 14 amino acids long. The germline V gene has CDR1 MDHEN and CDR2 SYDVKM. V lost 4 bases, J lost 3 bases, and 5 bases stayed unmatched. CDR3 coding DNA: TGTGCCAGCAGTTCCACAGGGGCTGACACTGAAGCTTTCTTT. Translating gives CASSSTGADTEAFF.

The chain recombines TRBV7-3 with TRBJ2-3; 8 bases agree with TRBD2. Germline CDR1 SGHTA, CDR2 FQGTGA. V was clipped by 5 bases and J by 5 bases; unmatched bases: 12. The CDR3 loop spans 16 amino acids. CDR3 sequence: CASSRGGLREEDTQYF. CDR3 DNA: TGTGCCAGCAGCCGGGGAGGGTTGCGGGAGGAAGATACGCAGTATTTT.

V and J are TRBV6-2 or TRBV6-3 and TRBJ2-7; 14 bases fit TRBD2. The CDR3 is made up of 20 amino acids. Germline V lookup: CDR1 MNHEY, CDR2 SVGEGT. The junction had 12 bases not matched to a gene; V was cut back by 0 bases and J by 2 bases. The CDR3 loop reads CASSYSGRGLAGERAYEQYF. CDR3 in DNA: TGTGCCAGCAGTTACTCGGGAAGGGGACTAGCGGGAGAAAGGGCCTACGAGCAGTACTTC.

CDR3: CALTGRQGGGTQYF. CDR3 DNA sequence: TGTGCCCTTACGGGAAGGCAGGGCGGGGGGACCCAGTACTTC. V gene TRBV5-4 combines with J gene TRBJ2-5; TRBD2 matches at 7 bases. The CDR3 contains 14 residues. CDR1 is SGHNT and CDR2 is YYREEE in the germline V gene (reference sequence). With V trimmed by 10 bases and J by 7 bases, 16 bases remained unmatched. The variable domain in full, with the rest retrieved from reference TRBV5-4 and TRBJ2-5, is ETGVTQSPTHLIKTRGQQVTLRCSSQSGHNTVSWYQQALGQGPQFIFQYYREEENGRGNFPPRFSGLQFPNYSSELNVNALELDDSALYLCALTGRQGGGTQYFGPGTRLLVL.

V and J are TRBV5-1 and TRBJ2-3; TRBD2 matches at 7 bases. V dropped 3 bases and J dropped 1; count of bases not matched to a gene: 17. The CDR3 spans 19 residues. CDR1 is SGHRS and CDR2 is YFSETQ in the germline V gene. CDR3 sequence (DNA): TGCGCCAGCAGCTCAAGTCTGGCGGGAGTGCCCTCTGGCACAGATACGCAGTATTTT. The encoded protein is CASSSSLAGVPSGTDTQYF.

The chain employs TRBV7-9 and TRBJ2-7, with TRBD2 matching 10 bases. CDR1 SEHNR and CDR2 FQNEAQ come from the germline V gene (reference sequence). With V trimmed by 4 bases and J by 4 bases, 4 bases remained unmatched. The CDR3 consists of 14 residues. CDR3 DNA: TGTGCCAGCAGCTCGACTAGCGGGTGGTACGAGCAGTACTTC. Translated, it gives CASSSTSGWYEQYF.

V gene TRBV3-1 (or the pseudogene TRBV3-2) combines with J gene TRBJ1-2, with TRBD1 identical over 7 bases. V shed 2 bases, J shed 4 bases, and the junction held 13 bases outside the gene matches. This CDR3 spans 17 amino acids. Germline lookup yields CDR1 LGHDT and CDR2 YNNKEL (reference sequence). CDR3 nucleotides: TGTGCCAGCAGCCAAATCTCTGCAGGGACAGCTCCCTATGGCTACACCTTC. It translates to CASSQISAGTAPYGYTF.

J is TRBJ1-5 and V is TRBV19, with 11 bases lining up with TRBD1. This CDR3 has 15 amino acids. V dropped 5 bases and J dropped 7; count of bases not matched to a gene: 7. Germline V gives CDR1 LNHDA, CDR2 SQIVND (reference sequence). CDR3 coding DNA: TGTGCCAGTAGTCCGGACAGGGGGCGAGGGCAGCCCCAGCATTTT. Protein: CASSPDRGRGQPQHF.

DNA for the CDR3: TGTGCCACCAGCAGAGAAGGGACAGGCTCCTATGGCTACACCTTC. It specifies CATSREGTGSYGYTF. This chain links TRBV15 with TRBJ1-2, with 8 bases matching TRBD1. CDR1 and CDR2 (germline): LNHNV, YYDKDF (reference sequence). The CDR3 consists of 15 residues. Trimming took 0 bases from V and 4 from J; bases not matched to a gene: 4.

J is TRBJ1-4 and V is TRBV5-1, with D uncertain. Deletions cut 4 bases from V and 7 bases from J, with 14 bases between. CDR1 and CDR2 (germline): SGHRS, YFSETQ. The CDR3 has 14 amino acids. CDR3 in amino acids: CASSDGRAGEKLFF. In DNA, the CDR3 is TGCGCCAGCAGCGATGGGAGAGCGGGTGAAAAACTGTTTTTT.

The V and J genes are TRBV9 and TRBJ1-4, with 8 bases identical to TRBD1. Trimming at V came to 3 bases and at J to 1 base, leaving 2 bases not matched to a gene. Germline V gives CDR1 SGDLS, CDR2 YYNGEE. The CDR3 is made up of 15 amino acids. The CDR3 sequence: CASSGTGGTNEKLFF. The CDR3 nucleotides read TGTGCCAGCAGCGGAACAGGGGGAACTAATGAAAAACTGTTTTTT.

This clone has just a few counts. The chain employs TRBV5-6 and TRBJ2-1, with D unclear. CDR3 length equals 15 residues. V shed 4 bases and J shed 0 bases, with 11 bases lying between them. Per germline, CDR1 SGHDT and CDR2 YYEEEE. The CDR3 here is CASSPSVNSYNEQFF. The CDR3 nucleotides read TGTGCCAGCAGCCCGAGCGTGAACTCCTACAATGAGCAGTTCTTC.